This T cell receptor (beta chain) was captured by sequencing in a study of OX40 agonist ivuxolimab in advanced cancers. The CDR3 has 13 residues. Germline assignment: CDR1 LGHNA and CDR2 YSLEER. Trimming took off 3 bases at V and 2 bases at J, with 7 bases between the two ends. Profiled with immunoSEQ multiplex PCR; TCRdb holds only in-frame clones, not every one. The sample shows about 96,000 clones, about 84% of them seen only once. J is TRBJ2-5 and V is TRBV4-3; D is undetermined. The starting material was CD4+ or CD8+ T cells sorted from blood, obtained in a trial of the OX40 agonist ivuxolimab. This TCR was recovered from an adult with an advanced solid tumor such as melanoma, head and neck, liver or kidney cancer. CDR3 sequence reads: CASSQHFQETQYF. The DNA of the CDR3 is TGCGCCAGCAGCCAGCATTTTCAAGAGACCCAGTACTTC.